The rows below give T cell receptor beta chains drawn from one sample of a study of control samples from healthy donors and cancer patients. The method was immunoSEQ multiplex PCR; TCRdb's version includes in-frame clones alone and lacks a portion of them. The table lists 100,000 to 150,000 clones, 92% of them singletons. Sequenced input: PBMCs. These receptors were collected from a man aged 80 or over with head and neck cancer. Each CDR3 is given with its conserved first and last residue. A D gene is named only where the DNA matches it firmly. Where a row states a size, it is once, few, many or the class of an expanded clone; other rows omit it.

NA,TRBV13,NA,TRBJ1-2,TGTGCCAGCAGCTTTTTGCAGGGCGTTGACTATGGCTACACCTTC,CASSFLQGVDYGYTF
NA,TRBV30,NA,TRBJ1-2,TGTGCCTGGAGTGTACCCAGCCGAGGAGGCTACACCTTC,CAWSVPSRGGYTF
NA,TRBV7-9,TRBD2,TRBJ2-1,TGTGCCAGCAGCCTCACTAGCGAATACTACAATGAGCAGTTCTTC,CASSLTSEYYNEQFF
NA,TRBV6-5,NA,TRBJ2-7,TGTGCCAGCAGGTCGGGGCAGGGATACTACGAGCAGTACTTC,CASRSGQGYYEQYF
NA,TRBV19,NA,TRBJ1-5,TGTGCCAGTAGTATTCGGGGGGCGAGCAATCAGCCCCAGCATTTT,CASSIRGASNQPQHF
NA,TRBV6-1,TRBD2,TRBJ2-2,TGTGCCAGCAGTGACTTTCGAGCGGGGGGGCTGGTAGGCACCGGGGAGCTGTTTTTT,CASSDFRAGGLVGTGELFF
NA,TRBV12-3/TRBV12-4,NA,TRBJ1-1,TGTGCCAGCAGTTCGACAGTGAACACTGAAGCTTTCTTT,CASSSTVNTEAFF
NA,TRBV10-3,NA,TRBJ2-1,TGTGCCATCAGCGGGATCGGGAATGAGCAGTTCTTC,CAISGIGNEQFF
NA,TRBV10-3,TRBD2,TRBJ2-3,TGTGCCATCAATACCCCTAGCGGGGCTAGCACAGATACGCAGTATTTT,CAINTPSGASTDTQYF
NA,TRBV5-5,NA,TRBJ1-6,TGTGCCAGCAGCCCCCTGGGGTCCTATAATTCACCCCTCCACTTT,CASSPLGSYNSPLHF
NA,TRBV9,NA,TRBJ2-2,TGTGCCAGCAGCGCAGCGGAAATGAACACCGGGGAGCTGTTTTTT,CASSAAEMNTGELFF
NA,TRBV9,TRBD2,TRBJ2-5,TGTGCCAGCAGCGTAGGTCGGGTTAGCGGGGGCCAAGAGACCCAGTACTTC,CASSVGRVSGGQETQYF
NA,TRBV19,TRBD1,TRBJ1-3,TGTGCGGCCACACGACAGGGGTCTGGAAACACCATATATTTT,CAATRQGSGNTIYF
NA,TRBV4-1,TRBD2,TRBJ2-7,TGCGCCAGCAGCCCCGACCCTGAACTAGCGGGAAGGGACGAGCAGTACTTC,CASSPDPELAGRDEQYF
NA,TRBV18,NA,TRBJ1-4,TGTGCCAGCTCACCAAACACAGAAAAACTGTTTTTT,CASSPNTEKLFF
NA,TRBV18,NA,TRBJ1-3,TGTGCCAGCTCACCACCGTCGCCCGGAGGGGGAAACACCATATATTTT,CASSPPSPGGGNTIYF
NA,TRBV27,TRBD2,TRBJ2-6,TGTGCCAGCAGTTTATCCTTTCTAGCGGGAGTCTCGGGGGCCAACGTCCTGACTTTC,CASSLSFLAGVSGANVLTF
once,TRBV9,TRBD1,TRBJ1-3,TGTGCCAGCAGCTCCCGGGACAGACTTTTTGGAAACACCATATATTTT,CASSSRDRLFGNTIYF
NA,TRBV9,TRBD2,TRBJ2-2,TGTGCCAGCAGCAATAGCGGGAGCTCCGGGGAGCTGTTTTTT,CASSNSGSSGELFF
NA,TRBV27,TRBD2,TRBJ2-7,TGTGCCAGCACCGCTGGGACTAGCGGGGGGGCCGACGAGCAGTACTTC,CASTAGTSGGADEQYF
NA,TRBV13,NA,TRBJ1-4,TGTGCCAGCAGCCAGACTCAGGACCGCGAAAAACTGTTTTTT,CASSQTQDREKLFF
NA,TRBV19,TRBD1,TRBJ2-7,TGTGCCAGTAGTATGCAGACAGGGGACTACGAGCAGTACTTC,CASSMQTGDYEQYF
once,TRBV10-2,TRBD1,TRBJ1-1,TGCGCCAGCAGGGGGACAGGGGGGATGAACACTGAAGCTTTCTTT,CASRGTGGMNTEAFF
once,TRBV5-1,NA,TRBJ1-2,TGCGCCAGCAGCTTGGGACAGGAAGTAGTTTATGGCTACACCTTC,CASSLGQEVVYGYTF
NA,TRBV30,TRBD1,TRBJ1-2,TGTGCCGGGGGGGCAGGGGGGGATAACTATGGCTACACCTTC,CAGGAGGDNYGYTF
NA,TRBV10-3,NA,TRBJ2-4,TGTGCCATCAGCGGTGAGGGACCCAACATTCAGTACTTC,CAISGEGPNIQYF
NA,TRBV6-6,TRBD1,TRBJ2-4,TGTGCCAGCAGTCGGATCGGACAGGCCAAGGACCTAGCCAAAAACATTCAGTACTTC,CASSRIGQAKDLAKNIQYF
NA,TRBV5-1,NA,TRBJ2-3,TGCGCCAGCAGCCTGCCATCCGGAGCAGATACGCAGTATTTT,CASSLPSGADTQYF
NA,TRBV30,NA,TRBJ2-1,TGTGCCTGGAGCCGACTAGGAAATGAGCAGTTCTTC,CAWSRLGNEQFF
NA,TRBV14,TRBD2,TRBJ2-1,TGTGCCAGCAGCCAAGCTAGGCTAGCGGATCCGGATGAGCAGTTCTTC,CASSQARLADPDEQFF
NA,TRBV5-4,TRBD1,TRBJ1-4,TGTGCCAGCAGCACAGGGGTAGTAGATGAAAAACTGTTTTTT,CASSTGVVDEKLFF
NA,TRBV7-2,TRBD2,TRBJ2-5,TGTGCCAGCAGCTTGACGGGAGGTCTGGAGACCCAGTACTTC,CASSLTGGLETQYF
few,TRBV6-6,TRBD2,TRBJ2-7,TGTGCCAGCCGTCCGACCACTAGCGGGAGGGGCTACGAGCAGTACTTC,CASRPTTSGRGYEQYF
NA,TRBV6-1,NA,TRBJ1-4,TGTGCCAGCAGTGAACAACAGGGCCCCAATGAAAAACTGTTTTTT,CASSEQQGPNEKLFF
NA,TRBV28,TRBD1,TRBJ2-7,TGTGCCAGCACCTCAGGGGGCCTAGCCAGGGAGCAGTACTTC,CASTSGGLAREQYF
NA,TRBV9,TRBD2,TRBJ2-7,TGTGCCAGCAGCGTAAATGAGCGGGGCTACGAGCAGTACTTC,CASSVNERGYEQYF
few,TRBV4-1,NA,TRBJ2-2,TGCGCCAGCAGCCAAGCATCCGCAGGGGTCAACACCGGGGAGCTGTTTTTT,CASSQASAGVNTGELFF
NA,TRBV19,NA,TRBJ2-3,TGTGCCAGTAGTATAGATTTGGGGAAAGGTAGATATACGCAGTATTTT,CASSIDLGKGRYTQYF
NA,TRBV25-1,NA,TRBJ2-7,TGTGCCAGCAGTGAAGGTGCAGTTTACGAGCAGTACTTC,CASSEGAVYEQYF
NA,TRBV5-4,TRBD1,TRBJ1-1,TGTGCCAGCAGCTTGGCGAGACAGGGGTACACTGAAGCTTTCTTT,CASSLARQGYTEAFF
NA,TRBV30,NA,TRBJ2-5,TGTGCCTGGAACGGGGGATCCAAAGAGACCCAGTACTTC,CAWNGGSKETQYF
NA,TRBV5-1,NA,TRBJ1-5,TGCGCCAGCAGCCCACAGGGAAGGCAGCCCCAGCATTTT,CASSPQGRQPQHF
NA,TRBV6-4,TRBD2,TRBJ2-1,TGTGCCAGCAGTGACACCGGACTAGTCGGTGAGCAGTTCTTC,CASSDTGLVGEQFF
NA,TRBV14,NA,TRBJ2-3,TGTGCCAGCAGCCAAGTTATTTTCTCCCCAGATACGCAGTATTTT,CASSQVIFSPDTQYF
once,TRBV12-3/TRBV12-4,NA,TRBJ2-7,TGTGCCAGCAGTTCTCTGGCTGGCGGGATTGACTTC,CASSSLAGGIDF
few,TRBV6-1,NA,TRBJ1-2,TGTGCCAGCAGTGAAAGGGCCGGGACGCAGGGCTACACCTTC,CASSERAGTQGYTF